Listed here are 5 T cell receptor beta chains from one sample, sequenced in a study of molecular identifiers for immune sequencing clone quantification. TCRdb independently ran MiXCR on the PCR reads; one entry per CDR3 protein. The data show more than 50,000 distinct CDR3 sequences, with roughly a fifth seen just once and approximately 1.5% held by the top ten. Sequenced input: naive CD8+ T cells from blood, with Jurkat cell RNA spiked in. This sample's subset: FACS-sorted CD8+CD4-CCR7+CD45RA+ naive T cells. These receptors were collected from a human donor in good health. Some libraries in this study had Jurkat cell RNA spiked in.

Concerning this clonotype itself: A much larger clone lies one base from this, so it may be a read error. The chain employs TRBV20-1 and TRBJ2-7; possibly TRBD1 for D (5 bases). The CDR3 runs to 13 residues. From germline, CDR1 is DFQATT and CDR2 SNEGSKA (reference sequence). Trimming stripped 1 base from V and 1 base from J, with 8 bases between. CDR3 loop: CSARGAGSYEQYF. CDR3 coding DNA: TGCAGTGCTAGAGGGGCAGGGTCCTACGAGCAGTACTTC.

This clonotype was counted between two and nine times. The chain uses TRBV16 and TRBJ2-1; a possible D gene is TRBD2 (5 bases). The ends were cut back, 0 bases at V and 6 bases at J, with 9 bases in the middle. CDR1 and CDR2 (germline): KGHSY, FQNENV. There are 14 residues in the CDR3. CDR3 loop: CASSQSFLANEQFF. The CDR3 DNA reads TGTGCCAGCAGCCAATCGTTTCTAGCCAATGAGCAGTTCTTC.

Points on this clonotype: A much more abundant neighbour one base away suggests this may be a read error. V and J are TRBV24-1 and TRBJ2-3, with D maybe TRBD2 (5 bases). The CDR3 is made up of 16 amino acids. Trimming left V 4 bases short and J 2 bases short, with 15 bases between. Germline loops: CDR1 KGHDR, CDR2 SFDVKD. CDR3 nucleotides: TGTGCCACCAGTGACTGGACTGGCGGGTACACAGATACGCAGTATTTT. It specifies CATSDWTGGYTDTQYF.

Ten or more counts support this clonotype. The chain recombines TRBV15 with TRBJ1-3, with 8 bases fitting TRBD1. With 4 bases clipped from V and 0 bases from J, the junction kept 11 bases outside the gene matches. From germline, CDR1 is LNHNV and CDR2 YYDKDF (reference sequence). The CDR3 is 18 amino acids. This CDR3 reads CATSKEPGQANSGNTIYF. The DNA for the CDR3 is TGTGCCACCAGCAAAGAGCCGGGACAGGCAAACTCTGGAAACACCATATATTTT.

At least ten counts were recorded for this clonotype. This chain joins TRBV7-8 and TRBJ1-3; TRBD1 matches at 10 bases. The CDR3 contains 14 residues. Trimming took 11 bases from V and 3 from J; bases not matched to a gene: 7. Germline values: CDR1 SGHVS, CDR2 FQNEAQ. CDR3 residues: CASRDRGFGNTIYF. The DNA of the CDR3 is TGTGCCTCCCGGGACAGGGGTTTTGGAAACACCATATATTTT.